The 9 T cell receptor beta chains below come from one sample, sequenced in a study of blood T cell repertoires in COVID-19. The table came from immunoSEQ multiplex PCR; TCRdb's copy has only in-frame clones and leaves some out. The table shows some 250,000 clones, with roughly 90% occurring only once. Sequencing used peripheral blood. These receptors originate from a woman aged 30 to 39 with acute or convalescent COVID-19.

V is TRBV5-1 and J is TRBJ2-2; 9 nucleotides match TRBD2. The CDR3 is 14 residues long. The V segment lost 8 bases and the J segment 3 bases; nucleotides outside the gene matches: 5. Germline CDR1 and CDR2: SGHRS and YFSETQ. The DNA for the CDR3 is TGCGCCAGTAAGGGGACTAGCTACACCGGGGAGCTGTTTTTT. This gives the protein CASKGTSYTGELFF.

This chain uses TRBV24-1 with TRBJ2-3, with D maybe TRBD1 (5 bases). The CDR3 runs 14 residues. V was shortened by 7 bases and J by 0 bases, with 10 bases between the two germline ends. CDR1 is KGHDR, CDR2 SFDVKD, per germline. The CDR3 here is CATRDTISTDTQYF. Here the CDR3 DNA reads TGTGCCACCAGGGACACGATTAGCACAGATACGCAGTATTTT.

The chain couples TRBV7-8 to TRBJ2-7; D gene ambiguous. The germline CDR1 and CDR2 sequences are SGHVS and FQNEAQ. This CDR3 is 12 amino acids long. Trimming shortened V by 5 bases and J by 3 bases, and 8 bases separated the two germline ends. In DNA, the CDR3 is TGTGCCAGCAGCCCGACACTCTACGAGCAGTACTTC. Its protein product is CASSPTLYEQYF.

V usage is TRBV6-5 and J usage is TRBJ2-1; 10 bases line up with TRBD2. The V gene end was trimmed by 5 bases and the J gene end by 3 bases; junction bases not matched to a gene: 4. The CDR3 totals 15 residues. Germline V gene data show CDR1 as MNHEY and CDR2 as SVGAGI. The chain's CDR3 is CASSSGGADYNEQFF. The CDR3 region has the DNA TGTGCCAGCAGTAGCGGGGGGGCAGACTACAATGAGCAGTTCTTC.

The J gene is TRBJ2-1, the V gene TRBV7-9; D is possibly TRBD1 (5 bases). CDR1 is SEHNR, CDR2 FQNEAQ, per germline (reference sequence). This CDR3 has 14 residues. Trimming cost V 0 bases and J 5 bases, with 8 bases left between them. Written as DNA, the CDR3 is TGTGCCAGCAGCTTAGCAGGGGCCAACAATGAGCAGTTCTTC. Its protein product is CASSLAGANNEQFF.

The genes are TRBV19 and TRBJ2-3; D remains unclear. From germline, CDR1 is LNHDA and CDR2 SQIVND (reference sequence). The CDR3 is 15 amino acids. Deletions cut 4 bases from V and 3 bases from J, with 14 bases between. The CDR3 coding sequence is TGTGCCAGTAGTACGCAATCGACACAAACAGATACGCAGTATTTT. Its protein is CASSTQSTQTDTQYF.

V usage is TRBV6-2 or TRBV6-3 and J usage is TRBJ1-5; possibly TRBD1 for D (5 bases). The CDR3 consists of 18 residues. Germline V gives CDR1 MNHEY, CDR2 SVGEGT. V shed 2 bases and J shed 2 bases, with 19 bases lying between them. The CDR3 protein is CASSYPPGLGAGNQPQHF. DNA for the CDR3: TGTGCCAGCAGTTACCCGCCCGGGTTAGGGGCGGGCAATCAGCCCCAGCATTTT.

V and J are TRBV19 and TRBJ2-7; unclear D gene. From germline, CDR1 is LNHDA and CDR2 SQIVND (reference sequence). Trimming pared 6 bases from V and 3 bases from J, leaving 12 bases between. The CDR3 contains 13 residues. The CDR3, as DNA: TGTGCCAGTAGACCCACGGGTGGCTACGAGCAGTACTTC. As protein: CASRPTGGYEQYF.

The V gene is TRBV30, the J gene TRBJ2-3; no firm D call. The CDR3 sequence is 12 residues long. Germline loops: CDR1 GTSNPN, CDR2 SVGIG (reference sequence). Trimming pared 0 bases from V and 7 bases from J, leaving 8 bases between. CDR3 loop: CAWSVRVNTQYF. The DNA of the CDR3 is TGTGCCTGGAGTGTACGAGTCAATACGCAGTATTTT.